The 32 T cell receptor beta chains below come from one sample, sequenced in a study of cytomegalovirus exposure and HLA in healthy donors. Profiled with immunoSEQ multiplex PCR; TCRdb holds only in-frame clones, not every one. The data show 130,000 to 150,000 clones, 80% to 90% seen once. Source material: PBMCs. All receptors come from a man between 18 and 29 years old in good health and CMV-seropositive.

The V call is TRBV6-1, the J call TRBJ1-1; 7 nucleotides align to TRBD1. Per germline, CDR1 MNHNS and CDR2 SASEGT. V gave up 3 bases and J gave up 0 bases; unmatched junction bases: 1. CDR3 size: 14 residues. As DNA, the CDR3 is TGTGCCAGCAGTGAGGACAGGATGAACACTGAAGCTTTCTTT. Translation: CASSEDRMNTEAFF.

The V call is TRBV10-1, the J call TRBJ1-1; no definite D call. V shed 6 bases and J shed 11 bases, with 16 bases lying between them. The length of the CDR3 is 12 residues. Germline CDR1 is WNHNN and CDR2 is SYGVQD (reference sequence). The CDR3 DNA is TGCGCCAGCAGCGGAGCCTCCGGGAGGGCTTTCTTT. Translating it yields CASSGASGRAFF.

This clone came up once. This chain uses TRBV18 with TRBJ1-1, with no clear D. In germline, CDR1 is KGHSH, CDR2 LQKENI. CDR3 length: 12 residues. V dropped 7 bases and J dropped 4 bases, with 10 bases sitting between them. CDR3 residues: CASCRASTEAFF. DNA of the CDR3: TGTGCCAGCTGCAGAGCTAGCACTGAAGCTTTCTTT.

V is TRBV19 and J is TRBJ1-2; a possible D gene is TRBD1 (6 bases). CDR1 and CDR2 (germline): LNHDA, SQIVND (reference sequence). The CDR3 has 13 residues. Trimming stripped 7 bases from V and 4 bases from J, with 13 bases between. The CDR3 protein is CASNPGHPYGYTF. In DNA, the CDR3 is TGTGCCAGTAACCCGGGACATCCCTATGGCTACACCTTC.

This chain joins TRBV6-1 and TRBJ1-2; D is ambiguous. The CDR3 is made up of 14 amino acids. Germline CDR1 reads MNHNS; CDR2 reads SASEGT. V lost 2 bases and J lost 5, with 12 bases in between. In DNA, the CDR3 is TGTGCCAGCAGTGAATATAAACGGAGGTATGGCTACACCTTC. Protein product: CASSEYKRRYGYTF.

This sequence joins TRBV6-5 and TRBJ1-5; weak D call: TRBD1 (5 bases). This CDR3 has 14 residues. V lost 4 bases, J lost 2 bases, and 9 bases lay in between. Per the germline V gene, CDR1 is MNHEY and CDR2 is SVGAGI. CDR3 amino acids: CASSSQVGNQPQHF. The DNA of the CDR3 is TGTGCCAGCAGTTCACAGGTGGGCAATCAGCCCCAGCATTTT.

As for this clone: A single base separates this from a much larger clone, so it may be a read error. This rearrangement joins TRBV6-4 to TRBJ2-3, with 8 bases lining up with TRBD2. Germline CDR1 MRHNA, CDR2 SNTAGT. The CDR3 runs to 15 residues. V was pared by 2 bases and J by 0 bases, with 1 base of the junction left unmatched. The CDR3: CASSDASGSTDTQYF. The CDR3 DNA reads as TGTGCCAGCAGTGACGCTAGCGGGAGCACAGATACGCAGTATTTT.

The DNA for the CDR3 is TGTGCCAGCTCACCTCGAAAGGGGGTCGGGGAAAAACTGTTTTTT. It specifies CASSPRKGVGEKLFF. The chain employs TRBV18 and TRBJ1-4, with a possible D match to TRBD1 (6 bases). V lost 3 bases and J 8 bases, leaving 16 bases between the germline ends. The CDR3 length is 15 residues. CDR1 is KGHSH, CDR2 LQKENI, per germline.

This clone turned up a few times. The gene calls are TRBV5-1 and TRBJ2-1, with D unclear. The V gene's germline CDR1 is SGHRS and CDR2 YFSETQ. Trimming took 2 bases from V and 5 from J, leaving 14 bases between them. The CDR3 is 15 amino acids. The CDR3 DNA sequence: TGCGCCAGCAGCTTTGACACACCACCCCACAATGAGCAGTTCTTC. Its translation is CASSFDTPPHNEQFF.

The genes are TRBV5-6 and TRBJ2-3; tentatively, D is TRBD1 (5 bases). With 3 bases removed from V and 2 bases from J, the gap between germline ends came to 13 bases. The length of the CDR3 is 15 residues. Germline assignment: CDR1 SGHDT and CDR2 YYEEEE. CDR3 sequence reads: CASSYEDSHTDTQYF. The CDR3 DNA is TGTGCCAGCAGCTATGAAGACAGCCACACAGATACGCAGTATTTT.

This clone was detected a few times. The gene calls are TRBV6-1 and TRBJ2-7; possibly TRBD1 for D (5 bases). The V gene lost 4 bases and the J gene lost 5 bases, with 18 bases spanning the gap. Germline CDR1 MNHNS, CDR2 SASEGT. This CDR3 has 15 residues. Here the CDR3 reads CASSGQKTLWDEQYF. Written as DNA, the CDR3 is TGTGCCAGCAGTGGACAGAAAACCCTATGGGACGAGCAGTACTTC.

The chain combines TRBV5-1 with TRBJ2-1, with 7 positions matching TRBD2. This CDR3 contains 16 residues. With V trimmed by 2 bases and J by 3 bases, 8 bases remained unmatched. Germline V gives CDR1 SGHRS, CDR2 YFSETQ. The CDR3 region has the DNA TGCGCCAGCAGCTTACGGGCTGGCGGGGGCTACAATGAGCAGTTCTTC. Amino acid sequence: CASSLRAGGGYNEQFF. The full variable domain, completed using reference TRBV5-1 and TRBJ2-1, is KAGVTQTPRYLIKTRGQQVTLSCSPISGHRSVSWYQQTPGQGLQFLFEYFSETQRNKGNFPGRFSGRQFSNSRSEMNVSTLELGDSALYLCASSLRAGGGYNEQFFGPGTRLTVL.

The V call is TRBV10-1, the J call TRBJ1-1; D unclear. Germline values: CDR1 WNHNN, CDR2 SYGVQD (reference sequence). The ends were cut back, 3 bases at V and 5 bases at J, with 13 bases in the middle. CDR3 length equals 14 residues. CDR3: CASSESGRRTEAFF. The DNA for the CDR3 is TGCGCCAGCAGTGAATCCGGAAGGAGGACTGAAGCTTTCTTT.

The chain carries TRBV11-2 and TRBJ2-2; 8 bases agree with TRBD2. Germline CDR1 SGHAT, CDR2 FQNNGV. The trim removed 1 base at V and 3 bases at J, leaving 7 bases unmatched. The CDR3 extends over 17 amino acids. Written as DNA, the CDR3 is TGTGCCAGCAGCTTAGGGCTAGCGGGCTGGGACACCGGGGAGCTGTTTTTT. Protein: CASSLGLAGWDTGELFF.

The rearrangement uses TRBV19 and TRBJ1-2; the D is unclear. Germline V gene sequence: CDR1 LNHDA, CDR2 SQIVND (reference sequence). There are 15 residues in the CDR3. V gave up 1 base and J gave up 1 base, with 10 bases separating them. The CDR3 loop reads CASSIGYGDNYGYTF. The DNA of the CDR3 is TGTGCCAGTAGTATAGGGTACGGAGATAACTATGGCTACACCTTC.

The chain carries TRBV7-9 and TRBJ2-3, with D perhaps matching TRBD1 (6 bases). Germline V gene sequence: CDR1 SEHNR, CDR2 FQNEAQ (reference sequence). The length of the CDR3 is 15 residues. Trimming took 1 base from V and 5 from J, leaving 13 bases between them. The CDR3 reads CASSLVRGRGDTQYF. The CDR3 region has the DNA TGTGCCAGCAGCTTAGTCAGGGGCCGGGGAGATACGCAGTATTTT.

This clone has a handful of counts. The J gene is TRBJ2-7, the V gene TRBV6-5, with D maybe TRBD1 (6 bases). V dropped 7 bases and J dropped 2 bases, with 15 bases sitting between them. CDR3 length: 14 amino acids. CDR1 and CDR2 (germline): MNHEY, SVGAGI. The DNA of the CDR3 is TGTGCCAGCACCCCAAGGGGGTTTGCCTACGAGCAGTACTTC. Amino acids: CASTPRGFAYEQYF.

The chain uses TRBV5-1 and TRBJ2-1; 9 bases are a match to TRBD2. Germline lookup yields CDR1 SGHRS and CDR2 YFSETQ. CDR3 length: 17 amino acids. V lost 4 bases, J lost 0 bases, and 8 bases stayed unmatched. CDR3 loop: CASSLRTSASSYNEQFF. As DNA, the CDR3 is TGCGCCAGCAGCCTACGGACTAGCGCGAGCTCCTACAATGAGCAGTTCTTC.

The chain is built from TRBV12-5 and TRBJ2-3; 13 bases line up with TRBD2. From germline, CDR1 is LGHNT and CDR2 FRNRAP. CDR3 length: 18 amino acids. V lost 7 bases, J lost 10 bases, and 20 bases stayed unmatched. The CDR3 loop is CASAAARLAGGLEVAQYF. CDR3 nucleotides: TGTGCTAGTGCCGCGGCCCGACTAGCGGGAGGATTGGAGGTTGCGCAGTATTTT.

J is TRBJ2-2 and V is TRBV27; D may be TRBD2 (6 bases). Trimming removed 0 bases at V and 2 bases at J, with 16 bases between. The CDR3 has 18 residues. Germline V CDR1 and CDR2: MNHEY, SMNVEV (reference sequence). DNA for the CDR3: TGTGCCAGCAGTTTATCTAGCGGACATCCTATTAACACCGGGGAGCTGTTTTTT. Encoded protein: CASSLSSGHPINTGELFF.

The gene calls are TRBV7-3 and TRBJ2-3, with TRBD2 matching over 12 bases. Germline V gene sequence: CDR1 SGHTA, CDR2 FQGTGA. After removal of 1 base from V and 5 bases from J, the junction contained 4 bases not matched to a gene. The CDR3 is 16 amino acids. The DNA for the CDR3 is TGTGCCAGCAGCTTAATGACTAGCGGGGGAATAGATACGCAGTATTTT. Amino acid sequence: CASSLMTSGGIDTQYF.

The V gene is TRBV7-8, the J gene TRBJ2-1, with 8 bases lining up with TRBD2. The CDR3 has 17 amino acids. Germline values: CDR1 SGHVS, CDR2 FQNEAQ. J lost 6 bases, V lost 6 bases, and 16 bases had no gene match. The CDR3 DNA reads as TGTGCCAGCAGTTTCAGACCTGCAGCGGGGGCTGGCAATGAGCAGTTCTTC. It specifies CASSFRPAAGAGNEQFF.

This chain links TRBV2 with TRBJ1-2; no definite D call. V gave up 6 bases and J gave up 4 bases, with 15 bases separating them. The CDR3 extends over 14 amino acids. The germline V gene encodes CDR1 SNHLY and CDR2 FYNNEI. This CDR3 is CASSRVVQRYGYTF. CDR3 DNA: TGTGCCAGCAGCCGGGTAGTTCAACGCTATGGCTACACCTTC. The full variable domain, in which reference TRBV2 and TRBJ1-2 provide the parts outside the CDR3, is EPEVTQTPSHQVTQMGQEVILRCVPISNHLYFYWYRQILGQKVEFLVSFYNNEISEKSEIFDDQFSVERPDGSNFTLKIRSTKLEDSAMYFCASSRVVQRYGYTFGSGTRLTVV.

J is TRBJ1-1 and V is TRBV6-1; D gene ambiguous. Germline V lookup: CDR1 MNHNS, CDR2 SASEGT. This CDR3 spans 13 amino acids. V shed 1 base and J shed 4 bases, with 7 bases lying between them. The DNA for the CDR3 is TGTGCCAGCAGTGAAGATGGGAGCACTGAAGCTTTCTTT. Translation: CASSEDGSTEAFF.

This clone is a singleton in its sample. The rearrangement uses TRBV7-3 and TRBJ2-3, with 12 nucleotides matching TRBD2. After removal of 5 bases from V and 6 bases from J, the junction contained 9 bases not matched to a gene. The CDR3 loop spans 16 amino acids. In germline, CDR1 is SGHTA, CDR2 FQGTGA. The CDR3 loop is CASSPKLAGGLDTQYF. CDR3 DNA sequence: TGTGCCAGCAGCCCGAAACTAGCGGGGGGCTTGGATACGCAGTATTTT.

CDR3 loop: CASRTGGIRNTEAFF. The DNA of the CDR3 is TGCGCCAGCAGGACAGGGGGCATTAGGAACACTGAAGCTTTCTTT. This sequence joins TRBV4-1 and TRBJ1-1; TRBD1 matches at 10 bases. V was clipped by 6 bases and J by 1 base; unmatched bases: 5. CDR1 is MGHRA, CDR2 YSYEKL, per germline. CDR3 length: 15 amino acids.

The chain uses TRBV28 and TRBJ2-3, with D maybe TRBD2 (7 bases). Germline V CDR1 and CDR2: MDHEN, SYDVKM. V lost 3 bases to trimming and J lost 0 bases, with 10 bases between them. This CDR3 spans 15 amino acids. For the CDR3, the DNA is TGTGCCAGCAGTTTGGGGGGGCAGAGCACAGATACGCAGTATTTT. Protein sequence: CASSLGGQSTDTQYF.

The chain carries TRBV9 and TRBJ1-3; possible D gene TRBD1, 6 bases. The germline V gene has CDR1 SGDLS and CDR2 YYNGEE. The CDR3 loop spans 16 amino acids. The V end was cut by 4 bases, the J end by 2 bases, with 16 bases between. CDR3 sequence: CASSPITGFAGNTIYF. The CDR3 nucleotides are TGTGCCAGCAGCCCGATAACAGGGTTTGCTGGAAACACCATATATTTT.

This clone has just one count. This chain connects TRBV27 to TRBJ1-1; 7 bases align to TRBD1. The CDR3 length is 14 residues. Germline loops: CDR1 MNHEY, CDR2 SMNVEV (reference sequence). Trimming at V came to 0 bases and at J to 5 bases, leaving 3 bases not matched to a gene. CDR3 coding DNA: TGTGCCAGCAGTTTATCGAGGGGGCGGACTGAAGCTTTCTTT. This codes for CASSLSRGRTEAFF.

This clone came up once. The V gene is TRBV14, the J gene TRBJ1-6, with TRBD1 matching 7 bases. CDR1 is SGHDN, CDR2 FVKESK, per germline. Trimming at V came to 4 bases and at J to 7 bases, leaving 4 bases not matched to a gene. The CDR3 loop spans 14 amino acids. DNA for the CDR3: TGTGCCAGCAGCCTCGGGACAGCAAATTCACCCCTCCACTTT. As protein: CASSLGTANSPLHF. The full variable domain, rest sourced from reference TRBV14 and TRBJ1-6, is EAGVTQFPSHSVIEKGQTVTLRCDPISGHDNLYWYRRVMGKEIKFLLHFVKESKQDESGMPNNRFLAERTGGTYSTLKVQPAELEDSGVYFCASSLGTANSPLHFGNGTRLTVT.

The chain's CDR3 is CASSDELAGADTQYF. DNA for the CDR3: TGTGCCAGCAGTGATGAGCTCGCAGGGGCAGATACGCAGTATTTT. V gene TRBV6-1 combines with J gene TRBJ2-3, with D perhaps matching TRBD1 (6 bases). Germline CDR1 reads MNHNS; CDR2 reads SASEGT. V lost 3 bases, J lost 4 bases, and 14 bases lay in between. CDR3 length equals 15 residues.

J is TRBJ2-7 and V is TRBV6-1, with a weak D call TRBD1 (5 bases). The germline V and J ends were trimmed by 6 bases and 5 bases, with 14 bases remaining between them. Germline CDR1 MNHNS, CDR2 SASEGT. The CDR3 has 13 residues. CDR3 nucleotides: TGTGCCAGCAGGGGGCTGTCGTACAACGAGCAGTACTTC. Amino acid sequence: CASRGLSYNEQYF.